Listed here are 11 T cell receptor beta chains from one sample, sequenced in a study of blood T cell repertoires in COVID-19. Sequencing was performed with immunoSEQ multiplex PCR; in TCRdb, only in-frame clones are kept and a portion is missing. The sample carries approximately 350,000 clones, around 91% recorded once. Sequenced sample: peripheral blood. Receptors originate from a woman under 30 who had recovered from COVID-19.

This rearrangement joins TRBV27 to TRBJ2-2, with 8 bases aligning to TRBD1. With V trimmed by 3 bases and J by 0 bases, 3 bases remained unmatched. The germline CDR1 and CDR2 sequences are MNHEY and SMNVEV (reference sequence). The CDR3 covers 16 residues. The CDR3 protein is CASSLPTGANTGELFF. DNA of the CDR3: TGTGCCAGCAGTTTGCCGACAGGGGCGAACACCGGGGAGCTGTTTTTT.

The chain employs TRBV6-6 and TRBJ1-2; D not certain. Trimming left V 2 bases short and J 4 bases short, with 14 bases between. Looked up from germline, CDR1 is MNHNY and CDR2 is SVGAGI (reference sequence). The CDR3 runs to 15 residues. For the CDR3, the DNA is TGTGCCAGCAGTTACGGGCCCGAAGATGGCTATGGCTACACCTTC. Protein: CASSYGPEDGYGYTF.

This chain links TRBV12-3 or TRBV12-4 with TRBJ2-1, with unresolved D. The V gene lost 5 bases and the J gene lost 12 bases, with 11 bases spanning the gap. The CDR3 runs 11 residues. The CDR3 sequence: CASSRYYVQFF. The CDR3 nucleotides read TGTGCCAGCAGTCGATACTACGTGCAGTTCTTC.

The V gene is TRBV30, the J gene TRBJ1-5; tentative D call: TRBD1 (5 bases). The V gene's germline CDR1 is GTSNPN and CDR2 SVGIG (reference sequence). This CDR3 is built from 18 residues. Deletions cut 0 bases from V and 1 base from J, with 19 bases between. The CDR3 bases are TGTGCCTGGAGTGTACCCGGGGCGGGATATGCGAGCAATCAGCCCCAGCATTTT. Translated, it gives CAWSVPGAGYASNQPQHF.

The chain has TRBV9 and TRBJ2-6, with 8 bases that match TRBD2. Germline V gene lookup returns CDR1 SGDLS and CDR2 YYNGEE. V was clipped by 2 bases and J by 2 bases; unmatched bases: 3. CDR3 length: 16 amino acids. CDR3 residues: CASSVLAGTGANVLTF. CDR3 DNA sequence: TGTGCCAGCAGCGTCTTAGCGGGAACTGGGGCCAACGTCCTGACTTTC.

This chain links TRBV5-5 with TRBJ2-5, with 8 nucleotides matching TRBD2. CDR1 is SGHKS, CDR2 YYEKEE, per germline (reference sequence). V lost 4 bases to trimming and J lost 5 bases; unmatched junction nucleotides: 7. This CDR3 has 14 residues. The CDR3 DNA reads TGTGCCAGCAGCCGAGGGGCTAGCGGGGAGACCCAGTACTTC. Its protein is CASSRGASGETQYF.

The CDR3 DNA reads TGTGCCAGCAGCTTAGGCGGCTACCTGGGGCTAGCGTACACAGATACGCAGTATTTT. This codes for CASSLGGYLGLAYTDTQYF. The V and J genes are TRBV11-2 and TRBJ2-3, with D maybe TRBD2 (6 bases). The V gene's germline CDR1 is SGHAT and CDR2 FQNNGV. V lost 1 base, J lost 2 bases, and 22 bases lay in between. The CDR3 is made up of 19 amino acids.

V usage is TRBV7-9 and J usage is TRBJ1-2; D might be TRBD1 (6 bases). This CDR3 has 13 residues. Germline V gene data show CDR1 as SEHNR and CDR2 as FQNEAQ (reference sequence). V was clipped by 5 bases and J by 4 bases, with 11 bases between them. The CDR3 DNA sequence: TGTGCCAGCAGCGAGGACAGTTTCTATGGCTACACCTTC. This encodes CASSEDSFYGYTF.

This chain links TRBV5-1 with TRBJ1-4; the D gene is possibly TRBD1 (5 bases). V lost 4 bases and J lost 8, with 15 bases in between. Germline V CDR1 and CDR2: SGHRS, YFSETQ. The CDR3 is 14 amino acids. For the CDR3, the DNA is TGCGCCAGCAGCGTGGCCGCCCGGGGGGAAAAACTGTTTTTT. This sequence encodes CASSVAARGEKLFF. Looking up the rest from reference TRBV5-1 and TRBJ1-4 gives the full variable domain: KAGVTQTPRYLIKTRGQQVTLSCSPISGHRSVSWYQQTPGQGLQFLFEYFSETQRNKGNFPGRFSGRQFSNSRSEMNVSTLELGDSALYLCASSVAARGEKLFFGSGTQLSVL.

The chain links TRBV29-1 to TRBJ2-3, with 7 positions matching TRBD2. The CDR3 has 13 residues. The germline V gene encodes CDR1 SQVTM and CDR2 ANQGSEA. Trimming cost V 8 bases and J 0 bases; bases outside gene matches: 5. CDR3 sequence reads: CSWASGSTDTQYF. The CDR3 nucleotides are TGCAGCTGGGCTAGCGGAAGCACAGATACGCAGTATTTT.

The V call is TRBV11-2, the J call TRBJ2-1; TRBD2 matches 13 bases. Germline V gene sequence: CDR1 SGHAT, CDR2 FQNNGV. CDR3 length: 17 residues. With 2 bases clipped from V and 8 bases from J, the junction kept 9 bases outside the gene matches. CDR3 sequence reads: CASSLIPGLAGPDEQFF. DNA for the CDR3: TGTGCCAGCAGCTTAATCCCGGGACTAGCGGGACCCGATGAGCAGTTCTTC.